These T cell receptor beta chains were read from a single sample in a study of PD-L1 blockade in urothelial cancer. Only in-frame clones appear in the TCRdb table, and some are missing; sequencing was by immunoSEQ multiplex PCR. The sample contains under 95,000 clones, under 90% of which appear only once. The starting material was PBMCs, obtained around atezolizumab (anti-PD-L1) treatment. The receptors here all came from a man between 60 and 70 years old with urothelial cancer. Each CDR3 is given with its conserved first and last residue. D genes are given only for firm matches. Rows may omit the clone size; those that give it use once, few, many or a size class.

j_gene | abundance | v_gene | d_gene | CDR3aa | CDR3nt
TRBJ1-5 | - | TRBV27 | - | CASSLFGNQPQHF | TGTGCCAGCAGCCTCTTCGGCAATCAGCCCCAGCATTTT
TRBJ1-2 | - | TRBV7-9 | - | CASSSNRGGYTF | TGTGCCAGCAGCTCCAATCGGGGTGGCTACACCTTC
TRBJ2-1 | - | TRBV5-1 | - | CASISPGSEQFF | TGCGCCAGCATATCGCCTGGGAGTGAGCAGTTCTTC
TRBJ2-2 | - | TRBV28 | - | CASTDSRRGNTGELFF | TGTGCCAGCACTGACTCGCGGCGGGGAAACACCGGGGAGCTGTTTTTT
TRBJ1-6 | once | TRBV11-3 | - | CASSPGQIYNSPLHF | TGTGCCAGCAGCCCTGGACAGATCTATAATTCACCCCTCCACTTT
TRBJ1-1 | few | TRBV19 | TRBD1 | CASRGQGAMNTEAFF | TGTGCCAGTAGAGGACAGGGGGCGATGAACACTGAAGCTTTCTTT
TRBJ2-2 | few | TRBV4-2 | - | CASSHPRVVNTGELFF | TGTGCCAGCAGCCACCCCCGTGTTGTGAACACCGGGGAGCTGTTTTTT
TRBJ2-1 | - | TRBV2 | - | CASSDRVSYNEQFF | TGTGCCAGCAGTGACAGGGTCTCCTACAATGAGCAGTTCTTC
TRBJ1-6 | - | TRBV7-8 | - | CASSLQGGSPLHF | TGTGCCAGCAGCCTCCAAGGAGGTTCACCCCTCCACTTT
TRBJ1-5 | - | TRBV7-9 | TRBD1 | CASSLGAGGDGNQPQHF | TGTGCCAGCAGCTTAGGAGCAGGGGGCGATGGCAATCAGCCCCAGCATTTT
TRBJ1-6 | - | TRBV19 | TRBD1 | CASSILPGQGNSPLHF | TGTGCCAGTAGTATCCTACCGGGACAGGGAAATTCACCCCTCCACTTT
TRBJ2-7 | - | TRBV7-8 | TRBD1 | CASSLGTGDREQYF | TGTGCCAGCAGCTTGGGGACAGGGGACCGCGAGCAGTACTTC
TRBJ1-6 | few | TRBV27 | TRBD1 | CASSLMWTGDSPLHF | TGTGCCAGCAGTTTAATGTGGACAGGGGATTCACCCCTCCACTTT
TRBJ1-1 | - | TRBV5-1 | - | CASSSGEGRGGTEAFF | TGCGCCAGCAGCTCGGGGGAAGGGAGAGGTGGAACTGAAGCTTTCTTT
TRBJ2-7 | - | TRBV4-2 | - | CASSQDFAGFFEQYF | TGTGCCAGCAGCCAAGATTTTGCAGGGTTCTTCGAGCAGTACTTC